This note documents a single T cell receptor beta chain sequence. This CDR3 contains 10 residues. The V and J ends lost 8 bases and 4 bases respectively, with 9 bases between them. In germline, CDR1 is SQVTM, CDR2 ANQGSEA. The data originate from a study of blood T cell repertoires in COVID-19. Generated by immunoSEQ multiplex PCR, the TCRdb table keeps only in-frame clones and is missing some. The sample yields about 180,000 clones, about 81% seen once. The V gene is TRBV29-1, the J gene TRBJ2-7; no reliable D call. The receptor was isolated from an elderly woman with COVID-19, enrolled during active disease. Sequencing was performed on peripheral blood. CDR3 DNA: TGCAGCCCCCTATTGTACGAGCAGTACTTC. Its translation is CSPLLYEQYF.